The subject of this entry is one TCR beta chain. No antigen is known for it. Germline lookup yields CDR1 ENHRY and CDR2 SYGVKD. The CDR3 runs to 13 residues. This sample is part of a study of T cells expressing NK-cell markers. Study at large: Each TCR beta repertoire originated in sorted T cells that were CD3+CD56+NKG2C+, CD3+CD56+NKG2C- or CD3+CD56-NKG2C+.

The study, taken as a whole, reports: Where a handful of donors were concerned, these clonotypes also led the CD3+CD56-NKG2C+ fraction.

TCRdb reprocessed the 5' RACE reads, keeping one entry per CDR3 protein, no DNA. This listing includes 550,000 or so distinct CDR3 sequences. The chain employs TRBV10-3 and TRBJ2-1; the TCRdb call, TRBD1, lacks DNA for checking. The TCR comes from a man aged 18-30 years in good health. The source material was blood T cells: a sorted CD56 or NKG2C T cell subset, CD4+ or CD8+ T cells, or bulk PBMC T cells (not recorded which). CDR3 in amino acids: CAITPTEDNEQFF.